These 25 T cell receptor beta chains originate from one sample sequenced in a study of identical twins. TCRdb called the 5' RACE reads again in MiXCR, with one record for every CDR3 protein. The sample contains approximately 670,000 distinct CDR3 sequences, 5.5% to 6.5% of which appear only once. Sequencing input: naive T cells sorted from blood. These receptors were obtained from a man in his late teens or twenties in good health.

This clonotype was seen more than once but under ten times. The CDR3 loop reads CSATTGLLVGETQYF. The CDR3, as DNA: TGCAGTGCCACCACCGGGCTACTTGTGGGGGAGACCCAGTACTTC. V usage is TRBV20-1 and J usage is TRBJ2-5; D gene unclear. Germline V gene lookup returns CDR1 DFQATT and CDR2 SNEGSKA (reference sequence). The CDR3 runs 15 residues. V dropped 6 bases and J dropped 5 bases, with 22 bases sitting between them.

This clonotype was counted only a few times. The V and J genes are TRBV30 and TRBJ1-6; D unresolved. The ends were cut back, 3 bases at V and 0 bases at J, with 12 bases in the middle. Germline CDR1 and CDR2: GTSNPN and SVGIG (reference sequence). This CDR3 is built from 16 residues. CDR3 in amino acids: CAWSPGPSSYNSPLHF. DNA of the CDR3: TGTGCCTGGAGCCCTGGACCGAGCTCCTATAATTCACCCCTCCACTTT.

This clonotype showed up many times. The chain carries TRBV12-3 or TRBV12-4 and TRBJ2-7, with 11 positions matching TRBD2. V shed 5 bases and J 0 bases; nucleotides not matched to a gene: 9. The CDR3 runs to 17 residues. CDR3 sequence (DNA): TGTGCCAGCAGTCCCCGACTAGCGGGAACGAGCTCCTACGAGCAGTACTTC. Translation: CASSPRLAGTSSYEQYF.

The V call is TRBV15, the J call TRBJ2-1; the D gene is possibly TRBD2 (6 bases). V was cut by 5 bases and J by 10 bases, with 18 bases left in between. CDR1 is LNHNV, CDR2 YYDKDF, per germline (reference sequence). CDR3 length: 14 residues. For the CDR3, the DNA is TGTGCCACCAGCTTCGGGACGGGGGTGGGAGAGCAGTTCTTC. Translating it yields CATSFGTGVGEQFF.

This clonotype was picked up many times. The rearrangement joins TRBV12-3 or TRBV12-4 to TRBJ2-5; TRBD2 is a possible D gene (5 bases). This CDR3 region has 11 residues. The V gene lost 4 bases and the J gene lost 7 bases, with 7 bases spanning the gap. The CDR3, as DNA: TGTGCCAGCAGTTCAGCGGTGACCCAGTACTTC. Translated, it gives CASSSAVTQYF.

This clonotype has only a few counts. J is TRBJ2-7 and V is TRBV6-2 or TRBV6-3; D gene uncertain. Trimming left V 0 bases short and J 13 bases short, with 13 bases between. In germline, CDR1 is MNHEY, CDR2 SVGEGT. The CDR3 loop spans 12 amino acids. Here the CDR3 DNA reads TGTGCCAGCAGTTACTCGGAGACGGAACTATACTTC. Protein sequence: CASSYSETELYF.

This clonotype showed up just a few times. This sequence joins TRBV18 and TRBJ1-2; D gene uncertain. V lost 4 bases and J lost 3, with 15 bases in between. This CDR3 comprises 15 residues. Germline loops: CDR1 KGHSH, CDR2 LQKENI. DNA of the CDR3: TGTGCCAGCTCACGACGTCCCTCCTGGGACTATGGCTACACCTTC. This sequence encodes CASSRRPSWDYGYTF.

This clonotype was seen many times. CDR3 nucleotides: TGTGCCACCAGCCCGGGACTAGCGGGAGTTCACAATGAGCAGTTCTTC. Amino acid sequence: CATSPGLAGVHNEQFF. This chain connects TRBV15 to TRBJ2-1; 14 positions match TRBD2. The CDR3 contains 16 residues. The J segment lost 5 bases and the V segment lost 5 bases, leaving 5 bases of the junction unmatched. Germline CDR1 and CDR2: LNHNV and YYDKDF (reference sequence).

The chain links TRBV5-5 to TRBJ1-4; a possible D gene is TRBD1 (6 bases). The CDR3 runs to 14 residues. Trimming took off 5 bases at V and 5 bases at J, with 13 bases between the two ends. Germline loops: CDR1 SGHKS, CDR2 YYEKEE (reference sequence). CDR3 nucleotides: TGTGCCAGCAGACTCGGACAGCCAAATGAAAAACTGTTTTTT. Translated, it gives CASRLGQPNEKLFF.

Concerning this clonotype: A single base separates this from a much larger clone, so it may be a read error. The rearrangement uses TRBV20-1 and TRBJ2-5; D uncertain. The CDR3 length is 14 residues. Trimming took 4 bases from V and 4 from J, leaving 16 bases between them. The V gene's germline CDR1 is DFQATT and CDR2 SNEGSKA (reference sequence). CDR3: CSAMLLRNRETQYF. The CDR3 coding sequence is TGCAGTGCTATGCTATTACGAAACCGAGAGACCCAGTACTTC.

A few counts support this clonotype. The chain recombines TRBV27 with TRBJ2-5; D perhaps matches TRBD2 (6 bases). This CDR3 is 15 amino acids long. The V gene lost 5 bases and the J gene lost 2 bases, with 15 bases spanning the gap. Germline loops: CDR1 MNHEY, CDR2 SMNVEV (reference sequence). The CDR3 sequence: CASSPLVGGQETQYF. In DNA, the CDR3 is TGTGCCAGCAGTCCCTTGGTGGGAGGACAAGAGACCCAGTACTTC.

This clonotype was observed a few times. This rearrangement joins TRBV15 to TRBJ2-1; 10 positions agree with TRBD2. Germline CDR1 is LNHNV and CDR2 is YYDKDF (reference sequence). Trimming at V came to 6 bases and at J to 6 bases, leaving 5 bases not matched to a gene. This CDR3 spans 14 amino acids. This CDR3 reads CATSTGLASNEQFF. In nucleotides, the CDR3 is TGTGCCACCAGTACGGGACTAGCGTCCAATGAGCAGTTCTTC.

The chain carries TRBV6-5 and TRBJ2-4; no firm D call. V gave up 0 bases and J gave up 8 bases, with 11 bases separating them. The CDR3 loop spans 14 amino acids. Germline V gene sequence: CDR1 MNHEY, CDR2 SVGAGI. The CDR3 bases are TGTGCCAGCAGTTACTCTTTGGCGTCGGACATTCAGTACTTC. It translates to CASSYSLASDIQYF.

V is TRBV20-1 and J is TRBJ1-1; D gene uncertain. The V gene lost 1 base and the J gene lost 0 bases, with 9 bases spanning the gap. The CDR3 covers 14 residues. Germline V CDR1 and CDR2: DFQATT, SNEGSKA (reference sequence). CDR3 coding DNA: TGCAGTGCTAGAGGGGCAGCCATGAACACTGAAGCTTTCTTT. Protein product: CSARGAAMNTEAFF.

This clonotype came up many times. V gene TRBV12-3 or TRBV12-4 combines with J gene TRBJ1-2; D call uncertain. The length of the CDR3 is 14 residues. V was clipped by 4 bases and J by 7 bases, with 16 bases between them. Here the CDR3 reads CASSYGPPGPGYTF. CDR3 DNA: TGTGCCAGCAGTTACGGGCCCCCAGGCCCTGGCTACACCTTC.

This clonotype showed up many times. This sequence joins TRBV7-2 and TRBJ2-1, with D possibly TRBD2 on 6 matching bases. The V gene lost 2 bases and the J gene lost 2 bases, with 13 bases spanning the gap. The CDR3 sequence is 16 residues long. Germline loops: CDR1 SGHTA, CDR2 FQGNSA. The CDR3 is CASSLPQWGAYNEQFF. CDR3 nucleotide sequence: TGTGCCAGCAGCTTACCTCAGTGGGGGGCCTACAATGAGCAGTTCTTC.

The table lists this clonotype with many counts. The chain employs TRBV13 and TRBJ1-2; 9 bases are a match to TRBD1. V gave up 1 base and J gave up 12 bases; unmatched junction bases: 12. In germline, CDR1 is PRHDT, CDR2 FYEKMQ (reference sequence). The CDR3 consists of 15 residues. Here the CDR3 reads CASSLARPGTGTDTF. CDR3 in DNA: TGTGCCAGCAGCTTAGCCCGTCCCGGGACAGGGACTGACACCTTC.

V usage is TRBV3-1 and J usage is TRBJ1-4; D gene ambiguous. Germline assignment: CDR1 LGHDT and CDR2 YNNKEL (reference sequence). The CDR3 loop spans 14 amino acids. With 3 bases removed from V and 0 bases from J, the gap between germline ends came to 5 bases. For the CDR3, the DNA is TGTGCCAGCAGCCAGCGATCAACTAATGAAAAACTGTTTTTT. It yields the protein CASSQRSTNEKLFF.

CDR3 sequence reads: CASSQGSRTGGQFF. In nucleotides, the CDR3 is TGTGCCAGCAGCCAAGGGTCCCGGACAGGAGGACAGTTCTTC. This rearrangement joins TRBV3-1 to TRBJ2-1; 7 bases are shared with TRBD1. V lost 1 base to trimming and J lost 13 bases; unmatched junction nucleotides: 10. The CDR3 is 14 amino acids. Germline loops: CDR1 LGHDT, CDR2 YNNKEL (reference sequence).

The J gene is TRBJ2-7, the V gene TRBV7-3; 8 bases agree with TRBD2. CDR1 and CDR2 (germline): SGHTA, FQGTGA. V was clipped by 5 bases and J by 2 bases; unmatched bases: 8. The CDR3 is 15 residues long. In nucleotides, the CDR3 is TGTGCCAGCAGCCTCAAAGCGGGAGCGGCCTACGAGCAGTACTTC. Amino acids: CASSLKAGAAYEQYF.

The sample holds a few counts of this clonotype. The CDR3 nucleotides read TGCGCCAGCAGCCCGACCTTGGGACAGGGATATGGCTACACCTTC. It yields the protein CASSPTLGQGYGYTF. The chain recombines TRBV4-1 with TRBJ1-2, with TRBD1 matching 9 bases. V lost 4 bases and J lost 5; bases outside the gene matches: 8. This CDR3 is 15 amino acids long. In germline, CDR1 is MGHRA, CDR2 YSYEKL.

CDR3 sequence (DNA): TGTGCCATCACCTCGGGAGCGGGAGGGTTATACAATGAGCAGTTCTTC. It specifies CAITSGAGGLYNEQFF. The gene calls are TRBV10-3 and TRBJ2-1; TRBD2 matches at 10 bases. The germline CDR1 and CDR2 sequences are ENHRY and SYGVKD. V was clipped by 7 bases and J by 4 bases; unmatched bases: 10. The CDR3 is 16 residues long.

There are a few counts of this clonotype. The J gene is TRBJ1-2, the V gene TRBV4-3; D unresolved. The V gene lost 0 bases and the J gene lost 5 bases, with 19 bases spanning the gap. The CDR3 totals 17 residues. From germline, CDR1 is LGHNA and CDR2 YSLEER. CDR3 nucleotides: TGCGCCAGCAGCCAAGATTTAGTGGGCAGGAGAGTTTATGGCTACACCTTC. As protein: CASSQDLVGRRVYGYTF.

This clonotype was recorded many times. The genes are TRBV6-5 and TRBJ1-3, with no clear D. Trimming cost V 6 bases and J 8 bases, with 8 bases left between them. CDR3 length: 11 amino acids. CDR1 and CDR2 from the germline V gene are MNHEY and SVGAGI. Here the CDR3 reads CASRQTDTIYF. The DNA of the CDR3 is TGTGCCAGCAGACAGACCGACACCATATATTTT.

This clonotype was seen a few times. In DNA form, the CDR3 reads TGCAGCGTTGAATCACAACTTCAAGTTCAGTTCTTC. Protein product: CSVESQLQVQFF. The V call is TRBV29-1, the J call TRBJ2-1; D ambiguous. The V and J ends lost 2 bases and 13 bases respectively, with 15 bases between them. The CDR3 length is 12 residues. Germline lookup yields CDR1 SQVTM and CDR2 ANQGSEA.